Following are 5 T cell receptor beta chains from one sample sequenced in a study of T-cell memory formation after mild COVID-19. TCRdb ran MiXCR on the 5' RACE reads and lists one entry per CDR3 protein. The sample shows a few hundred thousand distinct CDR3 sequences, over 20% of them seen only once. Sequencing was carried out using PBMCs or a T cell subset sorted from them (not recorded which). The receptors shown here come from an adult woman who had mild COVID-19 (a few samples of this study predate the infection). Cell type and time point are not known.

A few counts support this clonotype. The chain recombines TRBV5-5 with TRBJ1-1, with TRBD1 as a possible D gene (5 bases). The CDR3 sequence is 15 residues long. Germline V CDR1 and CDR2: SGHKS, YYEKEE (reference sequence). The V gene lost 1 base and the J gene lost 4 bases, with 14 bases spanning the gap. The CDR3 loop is CASSLSPEGFTEAFF. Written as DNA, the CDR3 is TGTGCCAGCAGCTTGTCCCCTGAGGGGTTCACTGAAGCTTTCTTT.

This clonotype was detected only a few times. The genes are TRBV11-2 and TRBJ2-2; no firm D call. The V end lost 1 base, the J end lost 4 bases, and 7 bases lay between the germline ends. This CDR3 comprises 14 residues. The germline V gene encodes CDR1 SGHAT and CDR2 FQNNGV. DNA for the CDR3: TGTGCCAGCAGCTTAGGTTCCCCCACCGGGGAGCTGTTTTTT. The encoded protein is CASSLGSPTGELFF.

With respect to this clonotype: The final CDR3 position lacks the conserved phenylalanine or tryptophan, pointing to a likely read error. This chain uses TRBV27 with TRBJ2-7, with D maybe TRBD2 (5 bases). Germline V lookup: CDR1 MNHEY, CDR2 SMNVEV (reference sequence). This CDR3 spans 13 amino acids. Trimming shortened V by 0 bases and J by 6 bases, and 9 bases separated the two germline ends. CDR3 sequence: CASSLSRTREQYL. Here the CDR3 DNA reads TGTGCCAGCAGTTTATCGAGGACTCGCGAGCAGTACTTG.

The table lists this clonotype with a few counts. The CDR3: CASRGSGLHQETQYF. Written as DNA, the CDR3 is TGCGCCAGCAGGGGGTCCGGGCTACACCAAGAGACCCAGTACTTC. V usage is TRBV5-1 and J usage is TRBJ2-5; no reliable D call. In germline, CDR1 is SGHRS, CDR2 YFSETQ. The CDR3 sequence is 15 residues long. With 5 bases removed from V and 0 bases from J, the gap between germline ends came to 14 bases.

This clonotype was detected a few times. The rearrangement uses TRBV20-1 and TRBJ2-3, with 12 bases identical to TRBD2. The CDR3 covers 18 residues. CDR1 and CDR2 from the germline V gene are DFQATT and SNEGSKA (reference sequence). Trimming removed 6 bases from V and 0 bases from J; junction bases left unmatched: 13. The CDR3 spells CSATLEGLAGRSTDTQYF. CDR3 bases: TGCAGTGCAACGCTCGAGGGACTAGCGGGCCGTAGCACAGATACGCAGTATTTT.